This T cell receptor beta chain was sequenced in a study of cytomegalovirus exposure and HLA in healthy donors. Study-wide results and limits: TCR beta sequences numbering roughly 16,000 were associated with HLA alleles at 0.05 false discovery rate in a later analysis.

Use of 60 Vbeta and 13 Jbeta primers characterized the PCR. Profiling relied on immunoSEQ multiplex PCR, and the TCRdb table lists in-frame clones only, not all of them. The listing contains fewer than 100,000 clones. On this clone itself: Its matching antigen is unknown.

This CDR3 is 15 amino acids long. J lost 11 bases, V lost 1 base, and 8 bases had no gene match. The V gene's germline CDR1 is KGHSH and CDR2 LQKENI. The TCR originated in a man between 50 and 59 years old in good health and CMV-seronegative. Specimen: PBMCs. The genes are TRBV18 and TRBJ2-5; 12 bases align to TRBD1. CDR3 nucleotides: TGTGCCAGCTCACCACGGGGACAGGGGGCTGGTGAGCAGTACTTC. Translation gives CASSPRGQGAGEQYF.